The 31 T cell receptor beta chains below come from one sample, sequenced in a study of T cells in Graves' hyperthyroidism and ophthalmopathy. Amplified TCR beta CDR3 regions came from RNA transcripts. Initially, a first-round RT-PCR of the TCR CDR3 employed the HTBI primer set. One entry per CDR3 protein results from TCRdb running MiXCR on the multiplex PCR reads. Seen here are more than 300,000 distinct CDR3 sequences, approximately 18% observed once, and the top ten hold 34%. The material sequenced was blood. These receptors were collected from a woman in her 30s with Graves' hyperthyroidism that later progressed to Graves' ophthalmopathy.

This clonotype appeared many times. DNA for the CDR3: TGTGCCAGCAGTGGATCATGGACAGTGGCGACCTACGAGCAGTACTTC. Translated, it gives CASSGSWTVATYEQYF. The V call is TRBV6-1, the J call TRBJ2-7; possible D gene TRBD1, 6 bases. Germline V gene lookup returns CDR1 MNHNS and CDR2 SASEGT. The CDR3 runs to 16 residues. V was cut by 4 bases and J by 2 bases, with 18 bases left in between.

The sample holds one count of this clonotype. At one of its ends the junction is not consistent with the germline gene, which may arise from a read error. The CDR3 loop is CVSSLAPNTEAFF. Here the CDR3 DNA reads TGTGTCAGCAGCTTAGCTCCGAACACTGAAGCTTTCTTT. The J gene is TRBJ1-1, the V gene TRBV7-8, with D unclear. The germline V gene has CDR1 SGHVS and CDR2 FQNEAQ. CDR3 length: 13 residues.

This clonotype was seen repeatedly, ten times or more. The V call is TRBV7-9, the J call TRBJ2-6; the match to TRBD1 covers 7 bases. From germline, CDR1 is SEHNR and CDR2 FQNEAQ (reference sequence). After removal of 4 bases from V and 0 bases from J, the junction contained 15 bases not matched to a gene. The CDR3 is 20 amino acids. CDR3: CASSYPKPGQTFSGANVLTF. The CDR3 DNA sequence: TGTGCCAGCAGCTATCCTAAACCGGGACAGACATTCTCTGGGGCCAACGTCCTGACTTTC.

This clonotype showed up many times. This chain joins TRBV12-3 or TRBV12-4 and TRBJ2-3; the D is unclear. V was pared by 3 bases and J by 3 bases, with 7 bases between. The CDR3 loop spans 13 amino acids. The CDR3 protein is CASSFMATDTQYF. The CDR3, as DNA: TGTGCCAGCAGTTTCATGGCGACAGATACGCAGTATTTT.

The chain uses TRBV27 and TRBJ2-5, with a possible D match to TRBD2 (5 bases). This CDR3 has 14 residues. CDR1 and CDR2 from the germline V gene are MNHEY and SMNVEV (reference sequence). Between the trimmed V and J ends, which lost 5 bases and 0 bases, there was a span of 10 bases. The CDR3 loop is CASSATGNQETQYF. CDR3 nucleotides: TGTGCCAGCAGTGCTACGGGGAACCAAGAGACCCAGTACTTC.

This chain links TRBV7-2 with TRBJ1-1; D gene ambiguous. In germline, CDR1 is SGHTA, CDR2 FQGNSA. The CDR3 has 14 residues. V was clipped by 3 bases and J by 4 bases, with 12 bases between them. CDR3 protein: CASSFLISSTEAFF. CDR3 nucleotides: TGTGCCAGCAGCTTCCTTATATCCAGCACTGAAGCTTTCTTT.

This clonotype was picked up many times. This rearrangement joins TRBV6-1 to TRBJ1-6, with TRBD1 identical over 9 bases. The CDR3 covers 15 residues. CDR1 MNHNS and CDR2 SASEGT come from the germline V gene. The J segment lost 9 bases and the V segment lost 2 bases, leaving 5 bases of the junction unmatched. CDR3 sequence reads: CASSEKGTGISPLHF. CDR3 nucleotide sequence: TGTGCCAGCAGTGAAAAAGGGACAGGGATTTCACCCCTCCACTTT.

This clonotype was detected only a few times. The junction departs from the called germline gene at one end, perhaps through a read error. This chain connects TRBV30 to TRBJ1-1; D unresolved. CDR1 is GTSNPN, CDR2 SVGIG, per germline (reference sequence). This CDR3 comprises 14 residues. CDR3 amino acids: CAWSGLGLNAEAFF. As DNA, the CDR3 is TGTGCCTGGAGCGGCCTGGGGTTGAACGCTGAAGCTTTCTTT.

In DNA form, the CDR3 reads TGCGCCAGCAGCCACATCGGGAAAGGAGCTTTCTTT. It is translated as CASSHIGKGAFF. V and J are TRBV4-1 and TRBJ2-2; D call uncertain. The J call may not be correct, given that the DNA end is closer to TRBJ1-1. This CDR3 has 12 amino acids. Germline CDR1 MGHRA, CDR2 YSYEKL.

This clonotype has a handful of counts. The CDR3 nucleotides read TGTGCCAGCAGCTTAGCCCTGGTGTTTAGAGATACGCAGTATTTT. Amino acid sequence: CASSLALVFRDTQYF. The chain has TRBV11-2 and TRBJ2-3, with D unresolved. Per germline, CDR1 SGHAT and CDR2 FQNNGV. V lost 1 base and J lost 5, with 13 bases in between. The CDR3 covers 15 residues.

This clonotype was seen many times. The chain links TRBV7-9 to TRBJ1-2, with D possibly matching TRBD1 (5 bases). Per the germline V gene, CDR1 is SEHNR and CDR2 is FQNEAQ (reference sequence). The CDR3 is made up of 16 amino acids. Trimming shortened V by 2 bases and J by 2 bases, and 15 bases separated the two germline ends. DNA of the CDR3: TGTGCCAGCAGCTTAATACCCGGGGGTTCCAACTATGGCTACACCTTC. It codes for CASSLIPGGSNYGYTF.

The rearrangement uses TRBV28 and TRBJ1-5; weak D call: TRBD1 (6 bases). This CDR3 has 13 residues. The germline V gene encodes CDR1 MDHEN and CDR2 SYDVKM. Trimming took 3 bases from V and 5 from J, leaving 8 bases between them. The CDR3 spells CASSFKGDQPQHF. The CDR3 bases are TGTGCCAGCAGTTTTAAGGGGGATCAGCCCCAGCATTTT.

Turning to this clonotype: A much larger clone lies a single base off, so this may be a read error. The chain employs TRBV28 and TRBJ1-3, with D uncertain. The CDR3 contains 13 residues. Trimming removed 3 bases from V and 1 base from J, with 4 bases in between. Germline assignment: CDR1 MDHEN and CDR2 SYDVKM. CDR3 region: CASSFRSGNTIYF. The CDR3 nucleotides are TGTGCCAGCAGTTTCAGGTCTGGAAACACCATATATTTT. Full variable domain (outside the CDR3, taken from reference TRBV28 and TRBJ1-3): DVKVTQSSRYLVKRTGEKVFLECVQDMDHENMFWYRQDPGLGLRLIYFSYDVKMKEKGDIPEGYSVSREKKERFSLILESASTNQTSMYLCASSFRSGNTIYFGEGSWLTVV.

This clonotype came up many times. The J gene is TRBJ1-6, the V gene TRBV10-3; 8 bases match TRBD1. CDR1 is ENHRY and CDR2 is SYGVKD in the germline V gene. This CDR3 is 13 amino acids long. Trimming removed 10 bases from V and 9 bases from J; junction bases left unmatched: 8. The CDR3 DNA sequence: TGTGCCACAAGGACAGGGCCGGTTTCACCCCTCCACTTT. It specifies CATRTGPVSPLHF.

V is TRBV2 and J is TRBJ2-1; D is unclear. The CDR3 runs to 12 residues. Trimming took 2 bases from V and 5 from J, leaving 4 bases between them. Per the germline V gene, CDR1 is SNHLY and CDR2 is FYNNEI. The CDR3 sequence is CASSENHNEQFF. The CDR3 nucleotides read TGTGCCAGCAGTGAAAATCACAATGAGCAGTTCTTC. The full variable domain, in which reference TRBV2 and TRBJ2-1 provide the parts outside the CDR3, is EPEVTQTPSHQVTQMGQEVILRCVPISNHLYFYWYRQILGQKVEFLVSFYNNEISEKSEIFDDQFSVERPDGSNFTLKIRSTKLEDSAMYFCASSENHNEQFFGPGTRLTVL.

This chain joins TRBV7-2 and TRBJ2-1; 12 bases map to TRBD2. This CDR3 contains 16 residues. V lost 4 bases and J lost 3; bases outside the gene matches: 4. The germline CDR1 and CDR2 sequences are SGHTA and FQGNSA. CDR3 sequence reads: CASSSRLAGDYNEQFF. The DNA of the CDR3 is TGTGCCAGCAGCTCGAGACTAGCGGGAGACTACAATGAGCAGTTCTTC.

The sample holds many counts of this clonotype. The chain has TRBV7-2 and TRBJ2-1; 16 bases match TRBD2. Germline V CDR1 and CDR2: SGHTA, FQGNSA. The CDR3 loop spans 18 amino acids. The V and J ends lost 0 bases and 9 bases, in that order; junction bases with no gene match: 8. The CDR3 is CASSLAGAGTSGRAEQFF. CDR3 sequence (DNA): TGTGCCAGCAGCTTAGCGGGGGCCGGGACTAGCGGGAGGGCTGAGCAGTTCTTC.

The V gene is TRBV20-1, the J gene TRBJ2-1; TRBD2 matches at 10 bases. This CDR3 region has 15 residues. Per the germline V gene, CDR1 is DFQATT and CDR2 is SNEGSKA (reference sequence). V lost 2 bases and J lost 7; bases outside the gene matches: 8. The CDR3 spells CSARPSLAGVNEQFF. The CDR3 DNA reads as TGCAGTGCTAGACCCTCTCTAGCGGGAGTGAATGAGCAGTTCTTC.

This clonotype was found many times. The chain is built from TRBV4-2 and TRBJ2-7; 7 bases match TRBD1. Germline CDR1 is LGHNA and CDR2 is YNFKEQ. V lost 4 bases, J lost 4 bases, and 7 bases stayed unmatched. The length of the CDR3 is 14 residues. The DNA for the CDR3 is TGTGCCAGCAGCCTAAGTGACAGGGTTTACGAGCAGTACTTC. The encoded protein is CASSLSDRVYEQYF.

This clonotype was counted at least ten times. The gene calls are TRBV15 and TRBJ1-4; 8 nucleotides align to TRBD1. Germline CDR1 reads LNHNV; CDR2 reads YYDKDF (reference sequence). Trimming took 4 bases from V and 7 from J; bases not matched to a gene: 5. The CDR3 contains 14 residues. The CDR3 here is CATSTWTGSEKLFF. DNA for the CDR3: TGTGCCACCAGCACTTGGACAGGGAGTGAAAAACTGTTTTTT.

This clonotype was seen repeatedly, ten times or more. This sequence joins TRBV29-1 and TRBJ1-2, with D perhaps TRBD1 (6 bases). This CDR3 has 14 residues. The V and J ends lost 0 bases and 4 bases respectively, with 12 bases between them. Germline V gene sequence: CDR1 SQVTM, CDR2 ANQGSEA. The CDR3 spells CSVEDPEGGYGYTF. The CDR3 DNA reads as TGCAGCGTTGAAGATCCGGAAGGGGGCTATGGCTACACCTTC.

This clonotype was found many times. The V gene is TRBV2, the J gene TRBJ2-1; 11 positions match TRBD2. Germline V gives CDR1 SNHLY, CDR2 FYNNEI. With V trimmed by 4 bases and J by 5 bases, 19 bases remained unmatched. The CDR3 length is 20 residues. The CDR3 DNA sequence: TGTGCCAGCAGTGTACAACTAGCGGGAGAAGGCGGATTCGGGAACAATGAGCAGTTCTTC. Translating it yields CASSVQLAGEGGFGNNEQFF.

The chain recombines TRBV7-9 with TRBJ1-3; D ambiguous. Germline loops: CDR1 SEHNR, CDR2 FQNEAQ (reference sequence). The V end lost 5 bases, the J end lost 0 bases, and 5 bases lay between the germline ends. The length of the CDR3 is 13 residues. CDR3 DNA sequence: TGTGCCAGCAGCCTGAACTCTGGAAACACCATATATTTT. Translated: CASSLNSGNTIYF.

This clonotype was found many times. The CDR3 is CASGYGTGGYRGYTF. CDR3 DNA sequence: TGCGCCAGCGGATACGGGACAGGGGGATATCGGGGCTACACCTTC. The chain recombines TRBV5-1 with TRBJ1-2, with 11 bases that match TRBD1. Germline trimming cut 7 bases from V and 8 bases from J; bases unmatched to any gene: 13. The CDR3 runs 15 residues. From germline, CDR1 is SGHRS and CDR2 YFSETQ.

This clonotype occurred many times. The rearrangement joins TRBV28 to TRBJ2-4; no clear D. V lost 6 bases and J 1 base, leaving 13 bases between the germline ends. This CDR3 contains 15 residues. Germline-derived CDR1 and CDR2 are MDHEN and SYDVKM. In DNA form, the CDR3 reads TGTGCCAGCAGACCGAACCCGTGGGCCAAAAACATTCAGTACTTC. Translation gives CASRPNPWAKNIQYF. Full variable domain (rest looked up from reference TRBV28 and TRBJ2-4): DVKVTQSSRYLVKRTGEKVFLECVQDMDHENMFWYRQDPGLGLRLIYFSYDVKMKEKGDIPEGYSVSREKKERFSLILESASTNQTSMYLCASRPNPWAKNIQYFGAGTRLSVL.

This clonotype was recorded a few times. The chain combines TRBV20-1 with TRBJ2-7; D is perhaps TRBD1 (6 bases). Trimming shortened V by 5 bases and J by 4 bases, and 18 bases separated the two germline ends. Germline CDR1 is DFQATT and CDR2 is SNEGSKA (reference sequence). CDR3 length equals 14 residues. CDR3 protein: CSARVTGFGYEQYF. The CDR3 DNA follows: TGCAGTGCTCGAGTGACAGGTTTTGGGTACGAGCAGTACTTC.

This clonotype was recorded at least ten times. This chain uses TRBV2 with TRBJ2-7; either TRBD1 or TRBD2 may fit D (5 bases each). The V gene's germline CDR1 is SNHLY and CDR2 FYNNEI. The germline V and J ends were trimmed by 6 bases and 4 bases, with 19 bases remaining between them. The CDR3 has 15 amino acids. This chain's CDR3 is CASSSPGTTGYEQYF. The CDR3 nucleotides read TGTGCCAGCAGCTCTCCCGGGACCACAGGATACGAGCAGTACTTC.

The sample holds a few counts of this clonotype. A much larger clone lies a single base off, so this may be a read error. V usage is TRBV12-3 or TRBV12-4 and J usage is TRBJ2-5; tentative D call: TRBD2 (6 bases). The CDR3 covers 15 residues. In nucleotides, the CDR3 is TGTGCCAGCAGTTTAATCCTGGAGGGAGAAGAGGCCCAGTACTTC. It specifies CASSLILEGEEAQYF.

This clonotype occurred many times. V is TRBV29-1 and J is TRBJ1-2; D is perhaps TRBD1 (5 bases). Between the trimmed V and J ends, which lost 3 bases and 3 bases, there was a span of 8 bases. The CDR3 sequence is 12 residues long. Germline values: CDR1 SQVTM, CDR2 ANQGSEA. CDR3 residues: CSVDRGDYGYTF. The CDR3 DNA follows: TGCAGCGTTGATAGAGGGGACTATGGCTACACCTTC. The full variable domain, its missing parts supplied by reference TRBV29-1 and TRBJ1-2, is SAVISQKPSRDICQRGTSLTIQCQVDSQVTMMFWYRQQPGQSLTLIATANQGSEATYESGFVIDKFPISRPNLTFSTLTVSNMSPEDSSIYLCSVDRGDYGYTFGSGTRLTVV.

This clonotype was recorded many times. The V gene is TRBV28, the J gene TRBJ2-3; 16 bases agree with TRBD2. The CDR3 is 16 amino acids. CDR1 is MDHEN, CDR2 SYDVKM, per germline. V gave up 6 bases and J gave up 6 bases; unmatched junction bases: 6. For the CDR3, the DNA is TGTGCCAGCAGACCGGGACTAGCGGGAGGGCCGGATACGCAGTATTTT. Amino acid sequence: CASRPGLAGGPDTQYF.

As regards this clonotype: Possible read error: a much larger clone is one base away. The J gene is TRBJ1-6, the V gene TRBV6-1, with 7 bases aligning to TRBD1. Per germline, CDR1 MNHNS and CDR2 SASEGT. The CDR3 has 14 residues. J lost 14 bases, V lost 11 bases, and 18 bases had no gene match. CDR3 nucleotide sequence: TGTGCCCGCGACGGACAGGCGCCTTGGGGAACCCTCCACTTT. This codes for CARDGQAPWGTLHF.